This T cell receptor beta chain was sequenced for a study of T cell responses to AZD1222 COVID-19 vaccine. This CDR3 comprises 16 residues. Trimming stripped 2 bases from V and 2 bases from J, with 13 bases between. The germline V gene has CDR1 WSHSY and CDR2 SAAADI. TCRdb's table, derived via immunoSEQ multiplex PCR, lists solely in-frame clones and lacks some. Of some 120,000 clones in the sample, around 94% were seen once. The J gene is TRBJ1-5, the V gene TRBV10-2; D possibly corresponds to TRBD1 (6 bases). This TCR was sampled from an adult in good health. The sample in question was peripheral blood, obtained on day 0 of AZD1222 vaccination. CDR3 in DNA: TGCGCCAGCAGTGAGGTGGGGGGCGGTGGCAATCAGCCCCAGCATTTT. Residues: CASSEVGGGGNQPQHF.